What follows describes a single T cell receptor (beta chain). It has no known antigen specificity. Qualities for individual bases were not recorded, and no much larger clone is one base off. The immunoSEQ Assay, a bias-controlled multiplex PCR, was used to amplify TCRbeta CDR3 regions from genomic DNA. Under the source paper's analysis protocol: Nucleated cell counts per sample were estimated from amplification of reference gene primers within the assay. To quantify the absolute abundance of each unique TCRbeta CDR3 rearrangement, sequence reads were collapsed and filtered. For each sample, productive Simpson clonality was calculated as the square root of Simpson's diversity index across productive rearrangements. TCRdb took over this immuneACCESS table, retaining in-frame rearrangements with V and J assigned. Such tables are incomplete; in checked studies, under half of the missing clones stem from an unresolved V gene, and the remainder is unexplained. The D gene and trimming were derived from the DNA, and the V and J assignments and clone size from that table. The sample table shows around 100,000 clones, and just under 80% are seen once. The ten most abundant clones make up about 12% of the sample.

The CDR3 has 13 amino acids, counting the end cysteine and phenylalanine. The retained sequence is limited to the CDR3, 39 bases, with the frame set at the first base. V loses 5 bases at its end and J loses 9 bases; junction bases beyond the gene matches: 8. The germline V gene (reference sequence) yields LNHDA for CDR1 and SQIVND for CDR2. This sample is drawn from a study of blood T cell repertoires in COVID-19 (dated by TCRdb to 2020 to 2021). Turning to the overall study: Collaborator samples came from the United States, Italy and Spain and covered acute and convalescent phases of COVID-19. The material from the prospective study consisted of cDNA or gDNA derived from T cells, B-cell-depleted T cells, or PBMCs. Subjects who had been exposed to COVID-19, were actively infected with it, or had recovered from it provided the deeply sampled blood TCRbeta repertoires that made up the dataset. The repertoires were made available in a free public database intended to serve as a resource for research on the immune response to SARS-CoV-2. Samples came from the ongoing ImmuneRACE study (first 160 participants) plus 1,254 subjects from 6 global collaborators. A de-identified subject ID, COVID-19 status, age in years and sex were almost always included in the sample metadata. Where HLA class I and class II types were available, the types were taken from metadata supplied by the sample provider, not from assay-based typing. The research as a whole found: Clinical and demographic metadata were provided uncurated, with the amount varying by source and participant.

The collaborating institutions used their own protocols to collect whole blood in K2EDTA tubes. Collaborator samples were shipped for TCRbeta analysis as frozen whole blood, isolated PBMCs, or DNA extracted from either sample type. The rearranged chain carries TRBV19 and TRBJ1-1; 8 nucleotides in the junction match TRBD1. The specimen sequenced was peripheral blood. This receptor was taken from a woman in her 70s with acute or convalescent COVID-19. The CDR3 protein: CASSEGRGQQAFF. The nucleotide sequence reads TGTGCCAGTAGTGAGGGCAGGGGGCAGCAAGCTTTCTTT.